A selection of T cell receptor beta chains follows, all from one sample in a study of CD8+ T cells in alopecia areata. Assay: immunoSEQ multiplex PCR; the TCRdb copy retains only in-frame clones and omits some. The table includes roughly 99,000 clones, less than 90% detected once. The sequencing used CD8+ T cells sorted from blood, collected at week 24, from a patient treated with tofacitinib. Every receptor here comes from a human donor with alopecia areata. Both conserved end residues are part of each CDR3. D genes are given only for firm matches. For some rows the clone size is stated as once, few or many, or as a class when expanded; others skip it.

abundance	v_gene	j_gene	d_gene	CDR3aa	CDR3nt
NA	TRBV29-1	TRBJ2-3	TRBD1	CSVITGDTDTQYF	TGCAGCGTTATAACAGGGGACACAGATACGCAGTATTTT
NA	TRBV5-1	TRBJ2-1	NA	CASSLTGSSYNEQFF	TGCGCCAGCAGCTTGACAGGGAGCTCCTACAATGAGCAGTTCTTC
few	TRBV30	TRBJ2-3	NA	CAWRWGHAVGDTQYF	TGTGCCTGGAGATGGGGTCACGCCGTGGGGGATACGCAGTATTTT
NA	TRBV19	TRBJ2-2	NA	CASSIEGNTGELFF	TGTGCCAGTAGTATAGAGGGAAACACCGGGGAGCTGTTTTTT
NA	TRBV6-5	TRBJ1-2	NA	CASRPGPTNYGYTF	TGTGCCAGCAGGCCGGGCCCTACTAACTATGGCTACACCTTC
NA	TRBV7-8	TRBJ2-7	TRBD2	CASSLPEGTSGSSYEQYF	TGTGCCAGCAGCTTACCAGAAGGGACTAGCGGTAGCTCCTACGAGCAGTACTTC
NA	TRBV27	TRBJ2-1	TRBD1	CASSLTRDRDGNEQFF	TGTGCCAGCAGTTTAACCCGGGACAGGGATGGCAATGAGCAGTTCTTC
NA	TRBV6-5	TRBJ2-7	TRBD1	CASSSGTGKYEQYF	TGTGCCAGCAGCTCCGGGACAGGGAAATACGAGCAGTACTTC
NA	TRBV27	TRBJ2-5	TRBD2	CASSLSGGAGGETQYF	TGTGCCAGCAGCCTTAGCGGGGGGGCTGGTGGTGAGACCCAGTACTTC
NA	TRBV7-2	TRBJ2-7	TRBD1	CASSPPTGSYEQYF	TGTGCCAGCAGTCCACCGACAGGGTCCTACGAGCAGTACTTC
NA	TRBV2	TRBJ2-1	TRBD2	CASRGWGLAGGNSNEQFF	TGTGCCAGCAGGGGATGGGGACTAGCGGGGGGTAACAGCAATGAGCAGTTCTTC
NA	TRBV7-9	TRBJ1-2	NA	CASSNKEANYGYTF	TGTGCCAGCAGCAACAAGGAAGCTAACTATGGCTACACCTTC
NA	TRBV19	TRBJ2-7	TRBD1	CASSPGTGVYEQYF	TGTGCCAGTAGTCCCGGGACAGGAGTATACGAGCAGTACTTC
NA	TRBV7-9	TRBJ1-4	NA	CASSRALGEGETNEKLFF	TGTGCCAGCAGCCGCGCCTTGGGGGAAGGAGAGACTAATGAAAAACTGTTTTTT
NA	TRBV7-2	TRBJ2-5	TRBD2	CASSLVGTSGETQYF	TGTGCCAGCAGCTTAGTCGGGACTAGCGGAGAGACCCAGTACTTC
NA	TRBV6-4	TRBJ1-6	NA	CASSELSEGSYNSPLHF	TGTGCCAGCAGTGAACTCTCAGAGGGCTCCTATAATTCACCCCTCCACTTT
NA	TRBV5-4	TRBJ2-5	NA	CASSRSWGGDQETQYF	TGTGCCAGCAGCCGATCCTGGGGGGGCGACCAAGAGACCCAGTACTTC
NA	TRBV7-8	TRBJ1-3	TRBD1	CASSSPGQGPSGNTIYF	TGTGCCAGCAGCTCGCCGGGACAGGGTCCCTCTGGAAACACCATATATTTT
NA	TRBV4-3	TRBJ2-5	NA	CASSQDGTGIQTQYF	TGCGCCAGCAGCCAAGATGGAACGGGGATCCAGACCCAGTACTTC
few	TRBV2	TRBJ1-5	NA	CASSDSLTQPTNQPQHF	TGTGCCAGCAGTGATTCCCTCACGCAGCCTACTAATCAGCCCCAGCATTTT
NA	TRBV5-1	TRBJ1-1	TRBD1	CASSLEPGQSPEAFF	TGCGCCAGCAGCTTGGAACCGGGACAGAGCCCAGAAGCTTTCTTT
NA	TRBV6-5	TRBJ1-2	TRBD1	CASSHRTGSDYGYTF	TGTGCCAGCAGCCACCGGACAGGGTCGGACTATGGCTACACCTTC
once	TRBV6-5	TRBJ2-7	TRBD2	CASSERGASYEQYF	TGTGCCAGCAGTGAGCGGGGGGCATCCTACGAGCAGTACTTC
once	TRBV18	TRBJ2-5	NA	CASSPTDGDQETQYF	TGTGCCAGCTCACCTACGGATGGGGACCAAGAGACCCAGTACTTC
once	TRBV2	TRBJ2-7	NA	CASSEPGSGYEQYF	TGTGCCAGCAGTGAACCAGGGAGCGGTTACGAGCAGTACTTC
NA	TRBV7-9	TRBJ2-5	NA	CASSLAVLEETQYF	TGTGCCAGCAGCTTAGCGGTTCTGGAAGAGACCCAGTACTTC
NA	TRBV5-6	TRBJ2-3	NA	CASSSQGLGHTQYF	TGTGCCAGCAGCTCACAGGGTCTCGGGCATACGCAGTATTTT
NA	TRBV10-3	TRBJ2-5	NA	CAISDRGEEETQYF	TGTGCCATCAGTGACAGGGGGGAAGAAGAGACCCAGTACTTC
NA	TRBV4-3	TRBJ2-5	TRBD1	CASSRDRDRVETQYF	TGCGCCAGCAGCCGAGACCGGGACAGGGTAGAGACCCAGTACTTC
NA	TRBV7-9	TRBJ2-3	NA	CASSLRGPFYTQYF	TGTGCCAGCAGCTTACGGGGACCCTTCTATACGCAGTATTTT
NA	TRBV6-5	TRBJ2-1	TRBD1	CASSLSGTGFNEQFF	TGTGCCAGCAGTTTATCCGGGACAGGGTTCAATGAGCAGTTCTTC
NA	TRBV7-9	TRBJ2-3	NA	CASSLVLGADTQYF	TGTGCCAGCAGCTTAGTTCTAGGTGCAGATACGCAGTATTTT
NA	TRBV7-9	TRBJ2-7	TRBD1	CASSSIGQAEQYF	TGTGCCAGCAGCTCAATAGGACAGGCCGAGCAGTACTTC